The clone carrying this TCR beta chain has only a few counts. The target antigen is unknown. A single record per CDR3 protein comes from TCRdb applying MiXCR to the 5' RACE reads. This sample carries hundreds of thousands of distinct CDR3 sequences, around 21% of them seen once, and the ten largest clones take under 15%. The data were taken from a study of T-cell memory formation after mild COVID-19. Trimming took 4 bases from V and 4 from J, leaving 17 bases between them. The CDR3 extends over 16 amino acids. Germline V CDR1 and CDR2: SGHRS, YFSETQ. Study-level findings and limits: CD4+ contracting clones were mainly CM and EM; CD8+ ones, EMRA. Second-wave clones peaking on day 37 lacked confirmed SARS-CoV-2 specificity. The study found balanced CD4/CD8 in clones contracting day 15 to 85 and a CD4+ lean in later expanders.

V usage is TRBV5-1 and J usage is TRBJ1-4, with D perhaps matching TRBD1 (5 bases). The sequenced material came from PBMCs or a T cell subset sorted from them (not recorded which). The TCR sequence derives from an adult woman who had mild COVID-19 (a few samples of this study predate the infection). Cell type and time point are not known. The CDR3 DNA is TGCGCCAGCAGCCCGGCCGGGGGGAGATATAATGAAAAACTGTTTTTT. Its translation: CASSPAGGRYNEKLFF. The whole variable domain, filled in from reference TRBV5-1 and TRBJ1-4, reads KAGVTQTPRYLIKTRGQQVTLSCSPISGHRSVSWYQQTPGQGLQFLFEYFSETQRNKGNFPGRFSGRQFSNSRSEMNVSTLELGDSALYLCASSPAGGRYNEKLFFGSGTQLSVL.